This T cell receptor (beta chain) was recorded in a study of response to subunit inactivated influenza vaccine. Study-level findings and limits: Every seasonal influenza vaccination brings in few new T cells, the authors suggested.

This clonotype was seen more than once but under ten times. The antigen is undetermined. This CDR3 spans 15 amino acids. Trimming took 8 bases from V and 1 from J, leaving 15 bases between them. Germline CDR1 and CDR2: SGHTA and FQGNSA. TCRdb itself ran the RT-PCR reads through MiXCR, one entry per CDR3 protein. The sample comprises over 800,000 distinct CDR3 sequences, 21% of which are singletons, and approximately 10% rests with the top ten. This material consisted of PBMCs from blood, taken roughly 5 days after vaccination. This TCR was recovered from a man over 45 who received an inactivated influenza vaccine. This sequence joins TRBV7-2 and TRBJ2-4; D call uncertain. The chain's CDR3 is CASSVMVAAKNIQYF. As DNA, the CDR3 is TGTGCCAGCTCCGTCATGGTAGCCGCCAAAAACATTCAGTACTTC.